This T cell receptor beta chain was profiled in a study of cytomegalovirus exposure and HLA in healthy donors. Separate from the roughly 610-subject first cohort, the roughly 120-subject validation cohort was the one that the donors belonged to. Notes on this clone: Its antigen remains unidentified.

This CDR3 comprises 14 residues. Losses at the gene ends were 7 bases for V and 2 bases for J; bases not matched to a gene: 9. Germline CDR1 is GTSNPN and CDR2 is SVGIG (reference sequence). Points from the study as a whole: Subsequent analysis of the roughly 120 validation repertoires found a tendency for first-cohort TCR clusters to co-occur. Reportedly, diagnosis of cytomegalovirus status by the classifier showed high specificity and sensitivity.

Sequencing used immunoSEQ multiplex PCR; TCRdb keeps in-frame clones, though not all of them. The data contain roughly 300,000 clones, about nine tenths of them singletons. The clonotype originates from a woman between 18 and 30 years old in good health and CMV-seronegative. The genes are TRBV30 and TRBJ2-5; 8 positions agree with TRBD1. The sample was PBMCs. The CDR3 bases are TGTGCCTACACAACGACAGGGGTGCAAGAGACCCAGTACTTC. Its translation is CAYTTTGVQETQYF.